This T cell receptor (beta chain) came from a study of spatial heterogeneity in lung cancer. Time point specified: sample taken at primary tumor resection. No cells were sorted before sequencing. The whole RNA sequenced was extracted from tumor, nontumor lung or frozen PBMC. TCRdb reprocessed the 5' RACE reads via MiXCR and lists one record per CDR3 protein. In the table there are 77,000 or so distinct CDR3 sequences, approximately 20% of which are singletons. With V trimmed by 5 bases and J by 0 bases, 7 bases remained unmatched. The CDR3 consists of 17 residues. This chain links TRBV12-3 or TRBV12-4 with TRBJ2-6; 7 bases line up with TRBD1. The specimen comprised PBMCs, sampled at surgery. This TCR was sampled from a male donor with early-stage non-small cell lung cancer. CDR3 residues: CASSQRRQGSGANVLTF. CDR3 sequence (DNA): TGTGCCAGCAGTCAAAGGAGACAGGGCTCTGGGGCCAACGTCCTGACTTTC.